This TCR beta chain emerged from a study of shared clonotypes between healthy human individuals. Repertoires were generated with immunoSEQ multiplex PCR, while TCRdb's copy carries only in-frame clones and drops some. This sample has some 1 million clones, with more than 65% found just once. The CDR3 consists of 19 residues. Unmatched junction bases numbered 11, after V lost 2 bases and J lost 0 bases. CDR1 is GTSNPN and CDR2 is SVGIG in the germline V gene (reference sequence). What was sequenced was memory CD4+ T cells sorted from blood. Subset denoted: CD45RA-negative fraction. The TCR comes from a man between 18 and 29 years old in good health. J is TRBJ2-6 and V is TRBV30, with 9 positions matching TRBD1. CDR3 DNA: TGTGCCTGGAGTCGCATATCGGGACAGGGAACCTCTGGGGCCAACGTCCTGACTTTC. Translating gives CAWSRISGQGTSGANVLTF.